These 2 T cell receptor beta chains came from one sample sequenced in a study of blood T cell repertoires in COVID-19 (TCRdb year 2020). The method was the immunoSEQ multiplex PCR assay. As stored in TCRdb, this immuneACCESS dataset retains in-frame rearrangements with V and J assigned. A fraction of the clones does not appear; measured against another copy, unresolved V genes explain less than half of the discrepancy, and the remainder lacks a known reason. The sample records roughly 250,000 clones, 87% of which are singletons. Around 6% of the sample is in the top ten clones. Sequencing was done on a sample of PBMCs or T cells enriched from blood (not recorded which). The receptors derive from a woman aged 25 to 39 with acute COVID-19.

The chain is built from TRBV5-1 and TRBJ2-5; D possibly corresponds to TRBD1 (5 bases). The V gene lost 3 bases and the J gene lost 1 base, with 10 bases spanning the gap. This CDR3 spans 14 amino acids. CDR1 is SGHRS, CDR2 YFSETQ, per germline. The CDR3 sequence: CASSSRQLQETQYF. DNA for the CDR3: TGCGCCAGCAGCTCGAGACAGCTCCAAGAGACCCAGTACTTC.

The V and J genes are TRBV6-2 or TRBV6-3 and TRBJ2-7; 7 bases line up with TRBD2. Germline V gives CDR1 MNHEY, CDR2 SVGEGT. V lost 6 bases, J lost 3 bases, and 20 bases stayed unmatched. The CDR3 has 18 residues. CDR3 amino acids: CASSTFRASGLVSYEQYF. The CDR3 DNA follows: TGTGCCAGCAGCACCTTCCGGGCTAGCGGTCTGGTGAGCTACGAGCAGTACTTC.